This T cell receptor beta chain was sequenced during a study of Ad26.COV2.S vaccination and SARS-CoV-2 variants. Study summary: Participant was drawn from the COV1001 Ad26.COV2.S trial arm. Dosing was one shot or two shots 56 days apart.

The table came from immunoSEQ multiplex PCR; TCRdb's copy has only in-frame clones and leaves some out. Of 440,000 or so clones in the sample, about 90% were seen once. The CDR3 loop spans 14 amino acids. Looked up from germline, CDR1 is SGDLS and CDR2 is YYNGEE. Trimming stripped 3 bases from V and 2 bases from J, with 6 bases between. The table lists this clone with a count of one. Treatment given: roughly 20 received Ad26.COV2.S at low or high dose, single or two shots; 5 received placebo; per-sample allocation not given. At day 63 after the first vaccine or placebo injection, samples were drawn. The vaccine antigen was prefusion-stabilized Wuhan SARS-CoV-2 spike.

Source: peripheral blood, taken in a trial of Ad26.COV2.S vaccine versus placebo. V usage is TRBV9 and J usage is TRBJ1-6; D is unresolved. The source of this sequence is a person between 18 and 65 years old who received the Ad26.COV2.S COVID-19 vaccine or a placebo. CDR3 DNA: TGTGCCAGCAGCGCCGCCCCCTATAATTCACCCCTCCACTTT. Its translation: CASSAAPYNSPLHF.